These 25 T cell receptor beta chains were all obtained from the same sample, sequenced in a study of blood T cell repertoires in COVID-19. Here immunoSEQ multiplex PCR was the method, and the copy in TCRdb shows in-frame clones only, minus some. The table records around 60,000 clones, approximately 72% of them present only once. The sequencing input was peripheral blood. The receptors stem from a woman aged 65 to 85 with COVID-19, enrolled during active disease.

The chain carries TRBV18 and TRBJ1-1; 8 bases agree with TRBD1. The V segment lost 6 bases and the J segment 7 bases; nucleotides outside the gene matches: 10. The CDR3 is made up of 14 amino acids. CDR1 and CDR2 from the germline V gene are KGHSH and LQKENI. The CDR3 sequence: CASSVQGAEGEAFF. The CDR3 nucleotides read TGTGCCAGCTCTGTCCAGGGGGCTGAGGGTGAAGCTTTCTTT.

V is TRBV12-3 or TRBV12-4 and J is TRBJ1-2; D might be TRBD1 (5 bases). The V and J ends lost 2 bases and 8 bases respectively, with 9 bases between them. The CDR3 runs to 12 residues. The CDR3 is CASSLTPGGYTF. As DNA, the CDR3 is TGTGCCAGCAGTTTAACCCCAGGGGGCTACACCTTC.

Here the CDR3 reads CASRSHRGQNEQFF. The CDR3 DNA follows: TGTGCCAGCAGGTCACACAGGGGGCAGAATGAGCAGTTCTTC. The chain joins TRBV6-6 to TRBJ2-1, with 9 bases lining up with TRBD1. The length of the CDR3 is 14 residues. CDR1 and CDR2 from the germline V gene are MNHNY and SVGAGI (reference sequence). After removal of 6 bases from V and 7 bases from J, the junction contained 7 bases not matched to a gene.

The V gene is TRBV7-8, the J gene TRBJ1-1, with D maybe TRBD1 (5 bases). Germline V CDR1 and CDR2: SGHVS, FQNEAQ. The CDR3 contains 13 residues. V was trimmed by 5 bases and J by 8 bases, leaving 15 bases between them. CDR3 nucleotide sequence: TGTGCCAGCAGCCGGGGGACTCAGGCCGAAGCTTTCTTT. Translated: CASSRGTQAEAFF.

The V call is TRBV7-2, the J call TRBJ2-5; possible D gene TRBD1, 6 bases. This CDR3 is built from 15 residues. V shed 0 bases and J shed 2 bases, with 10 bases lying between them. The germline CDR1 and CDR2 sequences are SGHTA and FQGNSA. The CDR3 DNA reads TGTGCCAGCAGCTTAGCGCTGCAGGGGCAAGAGACCCAGTACTTC. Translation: CASSLALQGQETQYF.

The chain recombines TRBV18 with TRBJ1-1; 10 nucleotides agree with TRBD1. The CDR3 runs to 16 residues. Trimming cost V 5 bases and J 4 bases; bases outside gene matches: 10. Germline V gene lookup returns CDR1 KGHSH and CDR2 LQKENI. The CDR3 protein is CASSSRDRGSGTEAFF. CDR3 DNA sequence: TGTGCCAGCTCATCCCGGGACAGGGGATCGGGCACTGAAGCTTTCTTT. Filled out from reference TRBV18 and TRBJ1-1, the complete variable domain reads NAGVMQNPRHLVRRRGQEARLRCSPMKGHSHVYWYRQLPEEGLKFMVYLQKENIIDESGMPKERFSAEFPKEGPSILRIQQVVRGDSAAYFCASSSRDRGSGTEAFFGQGTRLTVV.

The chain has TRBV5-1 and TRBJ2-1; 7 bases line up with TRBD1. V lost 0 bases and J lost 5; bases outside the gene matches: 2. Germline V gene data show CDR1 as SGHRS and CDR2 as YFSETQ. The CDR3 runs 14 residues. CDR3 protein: CASSLDRGHNEQFF. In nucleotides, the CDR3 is TGCGCCAGCAGCTTGGACAGGGGACACAATGAGCAGTTCTTC.

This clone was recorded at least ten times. The CDR3 here is CASSVGDTYYEQYV. CDR3 sequence (DNA): TGTGCCAGCAGCGTAGGGGACACTTACTACGAGCAGTACGTC. This chain joins TRBV9 and TRBJ2-7; possibly TRBD1 for D (6 bases). Between the trimmed V and J ends, which lost 0 bases and 3 bases, there was a span of 10 bases. CDR1 SGDLS and CDR2 YYNGEE come from the germline V gene. The CDR3 totals 14 residues.

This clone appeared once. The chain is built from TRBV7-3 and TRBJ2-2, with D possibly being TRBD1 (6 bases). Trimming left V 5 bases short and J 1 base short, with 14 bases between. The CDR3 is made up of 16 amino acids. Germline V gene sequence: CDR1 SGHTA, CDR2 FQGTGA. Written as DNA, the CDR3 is TGTGCCAGCAGCCTTCAGGGACAAATGAACACCGGGGAGCTGTTTTTT. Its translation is CASSLQGQMNTGELFF.

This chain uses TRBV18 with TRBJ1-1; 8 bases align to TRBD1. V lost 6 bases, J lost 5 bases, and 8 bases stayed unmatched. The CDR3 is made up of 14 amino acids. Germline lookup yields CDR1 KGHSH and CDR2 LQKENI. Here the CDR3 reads CASSQDRVWTEAFF. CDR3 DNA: TGTGCCAGCTCTCAGGACAGGGTTTGGACTGAAGCTTTCTTT.

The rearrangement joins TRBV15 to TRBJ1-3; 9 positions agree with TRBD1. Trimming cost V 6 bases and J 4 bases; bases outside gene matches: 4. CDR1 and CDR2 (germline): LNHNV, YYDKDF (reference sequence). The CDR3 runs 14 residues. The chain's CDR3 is CATRGTGSGNTIYF. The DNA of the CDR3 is TGTGCCACCAGGGGGACAGGGTCCGGAAACACCATATATTTT.

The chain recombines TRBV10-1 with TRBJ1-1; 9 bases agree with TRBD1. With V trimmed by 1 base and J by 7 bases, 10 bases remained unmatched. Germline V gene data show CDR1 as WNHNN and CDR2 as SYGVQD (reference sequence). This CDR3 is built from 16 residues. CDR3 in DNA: TGCGCCAGCAGTGAGTTCACAGGGGGCGATACCGATGAAGCTTTCTTT. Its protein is CASSEFTGGDTDEAFF.

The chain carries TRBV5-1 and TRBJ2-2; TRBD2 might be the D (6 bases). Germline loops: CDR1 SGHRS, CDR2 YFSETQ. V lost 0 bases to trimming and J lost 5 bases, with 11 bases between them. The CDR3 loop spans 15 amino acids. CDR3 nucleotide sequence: TGCGCCAGCAGCTTGGAAGGGGCGGGGACCGGGGAGCTGTTTTTT. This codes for CASSLEGAGTGELFF.

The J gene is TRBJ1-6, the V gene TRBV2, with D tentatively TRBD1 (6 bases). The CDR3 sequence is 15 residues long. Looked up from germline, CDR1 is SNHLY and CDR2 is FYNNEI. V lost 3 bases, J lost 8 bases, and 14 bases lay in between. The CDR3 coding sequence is TGTGCCAGCAGTGATTTACAGGGTTCCGATTCACCCCTCCACTTT. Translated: CASSDLQGSDSPLHF.

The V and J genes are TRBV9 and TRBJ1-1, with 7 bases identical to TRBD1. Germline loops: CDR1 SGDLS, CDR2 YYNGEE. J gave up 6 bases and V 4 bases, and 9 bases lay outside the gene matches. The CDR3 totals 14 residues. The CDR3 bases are TGTGCCAGCAGCCCAAGGACAGGAGTGGCTGAAGCTTTCTTT. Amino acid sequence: CASSPRTGVAEAFF.

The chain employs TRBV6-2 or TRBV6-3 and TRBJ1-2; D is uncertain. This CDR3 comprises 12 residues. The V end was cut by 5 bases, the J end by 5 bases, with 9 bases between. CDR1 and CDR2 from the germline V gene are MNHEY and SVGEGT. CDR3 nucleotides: TGTGCCAGCAGTCTAAGACAATATGGCTACACCTTC. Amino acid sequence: CASSLRQYGYTF.

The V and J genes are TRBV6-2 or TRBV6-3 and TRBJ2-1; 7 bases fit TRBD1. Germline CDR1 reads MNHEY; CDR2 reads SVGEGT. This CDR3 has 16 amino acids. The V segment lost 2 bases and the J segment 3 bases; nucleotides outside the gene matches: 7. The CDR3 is CASSYEQGGFYNEQFF. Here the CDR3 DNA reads TGTGCCAGCAGTTACGAGCAAGGGGGCTTCTACAATGAGCAGTTCTTC.

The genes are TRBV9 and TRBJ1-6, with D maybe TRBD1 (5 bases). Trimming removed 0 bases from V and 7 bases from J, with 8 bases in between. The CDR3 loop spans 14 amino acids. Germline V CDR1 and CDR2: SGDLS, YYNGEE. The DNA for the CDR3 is TGTGCCAGCAGCGTAGGCCCAGGGAATTCACCCCTCCACTTT. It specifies CASSVGPGNSPLHF.

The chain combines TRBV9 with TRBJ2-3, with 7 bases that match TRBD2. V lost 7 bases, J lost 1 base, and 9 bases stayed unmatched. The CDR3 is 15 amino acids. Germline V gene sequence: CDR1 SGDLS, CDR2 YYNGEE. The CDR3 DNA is TGTGCCAGCGGGGAGGGCTCCATACGCACAGATACGCAGTATTTT. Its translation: CASGEGSIRTDTQYF.

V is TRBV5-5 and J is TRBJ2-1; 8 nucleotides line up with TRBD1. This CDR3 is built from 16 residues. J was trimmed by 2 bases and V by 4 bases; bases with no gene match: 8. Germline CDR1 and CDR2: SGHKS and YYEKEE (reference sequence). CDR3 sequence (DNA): TGTGCCAGCAGCGGCCGGACAGGGACCCCCTACAATGAGCAGTTCTTC. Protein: CASSGRTGTPYNEQFF. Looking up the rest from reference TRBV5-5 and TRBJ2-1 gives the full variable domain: DAGVTQSPTHLIKTRGQQVTLRCSPISGHKSVSWYQQVLGQGPQFIFQYYEKEERGRGNFPDRFSARQFPNYSSELNVNALLLGDSALYLCASSGRTGTPYNEQFFGPGTRLTVL.

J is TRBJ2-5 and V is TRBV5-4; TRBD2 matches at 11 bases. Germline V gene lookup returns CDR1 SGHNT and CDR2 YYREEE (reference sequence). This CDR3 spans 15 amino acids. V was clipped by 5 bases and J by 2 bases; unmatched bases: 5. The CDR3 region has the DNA TGTGCCAGCAGTCGACTAGCGGGGAGTCAAGAGACCCAGTACTTC. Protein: CASSRLAGSQETQYF.

The CDR3 DNA sequence: TGTGCCAGCTCACCCCTTCGGGACGAGCAGTACTTC. It encodes CASSPLRDEQYF. The rearrangement links TRBV18 to TRBJ2-7; unclear D gene. Deletions cut 3 bases from V and 5 bases from J, with 8 bases between. This CDR3 region has 12 residues. Germline V gives CDR1 KGHSH, CDR2 LQKENI.

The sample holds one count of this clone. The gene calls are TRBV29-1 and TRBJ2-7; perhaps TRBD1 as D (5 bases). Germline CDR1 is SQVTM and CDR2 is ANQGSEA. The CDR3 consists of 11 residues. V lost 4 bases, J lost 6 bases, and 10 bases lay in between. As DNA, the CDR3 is TGCAGCGTTGTGGCAGGGCGCGAGCAGTACGTC. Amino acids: CSVVAGREQYV.

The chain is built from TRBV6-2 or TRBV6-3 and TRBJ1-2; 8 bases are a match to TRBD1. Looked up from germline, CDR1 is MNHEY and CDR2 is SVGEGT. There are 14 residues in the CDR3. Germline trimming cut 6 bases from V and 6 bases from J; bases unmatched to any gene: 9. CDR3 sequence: CASSPTGDRHGYTF. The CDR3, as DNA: TGTGCCAGCAGCCCAACAGGGGACAGGCATGGCTACACCTTC.

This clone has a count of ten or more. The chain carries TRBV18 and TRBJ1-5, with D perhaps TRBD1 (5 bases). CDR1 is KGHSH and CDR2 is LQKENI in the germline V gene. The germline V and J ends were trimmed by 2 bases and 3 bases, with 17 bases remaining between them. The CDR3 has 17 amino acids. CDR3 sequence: CASSPTLAGPNNQPQHF. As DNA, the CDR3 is TGTGCCAGCTCACCAACACTTGCGGGGCCTAACAATCAGCCCCAGCATTTT. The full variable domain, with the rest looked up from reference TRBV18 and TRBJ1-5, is NAGVMQNPRHLVRRRGQEARLRCSPMKGHSHVYWYRQLPEEGLKFMVYLQKENIIDESGMPKERFSAEFPKEGPSILRIQQVVRGDSAAYFCASSPTLAGPNNQPQHFGDGTRLSIL.